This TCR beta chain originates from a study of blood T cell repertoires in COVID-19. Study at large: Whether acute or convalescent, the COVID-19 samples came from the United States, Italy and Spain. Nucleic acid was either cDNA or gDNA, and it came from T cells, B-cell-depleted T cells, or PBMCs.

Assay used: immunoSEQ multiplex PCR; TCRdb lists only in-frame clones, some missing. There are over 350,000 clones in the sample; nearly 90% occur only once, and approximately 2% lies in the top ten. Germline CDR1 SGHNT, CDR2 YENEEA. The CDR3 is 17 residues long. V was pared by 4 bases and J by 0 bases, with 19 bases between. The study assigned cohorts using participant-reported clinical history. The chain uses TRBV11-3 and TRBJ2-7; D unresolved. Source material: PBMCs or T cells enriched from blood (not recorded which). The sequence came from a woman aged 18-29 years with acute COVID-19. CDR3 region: CASSYAPAAKSSYEQYF. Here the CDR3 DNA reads TGTGCCAGCAGCTACGCCCCTGCCGCCAAGAGCTCCTACGAGCAGTACTTC. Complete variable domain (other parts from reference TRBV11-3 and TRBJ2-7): EAGVVQSPRYKIIEKKQPVAFWCNPISGHNTLYWYLQNLGQGPELLIRYENEEAVDDSQLPKDRFSAERLKGVDSTLKIQPAELGDSAVYLCASSYAPAAKSSYEQYFGPGTRLTVT.